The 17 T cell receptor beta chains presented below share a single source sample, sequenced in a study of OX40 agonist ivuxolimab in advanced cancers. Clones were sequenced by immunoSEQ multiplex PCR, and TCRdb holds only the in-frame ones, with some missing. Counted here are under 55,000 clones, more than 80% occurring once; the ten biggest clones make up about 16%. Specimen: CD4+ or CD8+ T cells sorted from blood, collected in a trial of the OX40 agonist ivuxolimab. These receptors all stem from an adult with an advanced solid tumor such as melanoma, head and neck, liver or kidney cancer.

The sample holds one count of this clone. CDR3 bases: TGTGCCAGCACCCCATCGCAGCGGGGGAATGAGCAGTTCTTC. Its protein is CASTPSQRGNEQFF. The V call is TRBV27, the J call TRBJ2-1; TRBD2 matches 8 bases. Germline V CDR1 and CDR2: MNHEY, SMNVEV (reference sequence). The CDR3 totals 14 residues. The junction had 9 bases not matched to a gene; V was cut back by 7 bases and J by 7 bases.

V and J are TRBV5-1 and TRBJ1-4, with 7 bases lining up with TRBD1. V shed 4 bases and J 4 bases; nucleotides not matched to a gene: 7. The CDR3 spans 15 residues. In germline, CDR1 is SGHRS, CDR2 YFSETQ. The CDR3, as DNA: TGCGCCAGCAGCGGTAACAGGGGTATTAATGAAAAACTGTTTTTT. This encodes CASSGNRGINEKLFF.

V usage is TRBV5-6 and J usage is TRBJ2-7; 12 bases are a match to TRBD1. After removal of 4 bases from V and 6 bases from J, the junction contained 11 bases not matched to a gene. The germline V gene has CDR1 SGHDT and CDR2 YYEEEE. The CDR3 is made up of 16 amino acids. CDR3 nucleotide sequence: TGTGCCAGCAGCGGCCCCGGGACAGGGGGCTTTAGCGAGCAGTACTTC. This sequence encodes CASSGPGTGGFSEQYF.

The chain's CDR3 is CASSVIERGNRHNEQFF. Written as DNA, the CDR3 is TGCGCCAGCAGTGTGATAGAGCGGGGGAACCGTCACAATGAGCAGTTCTTC. The chain uses TRBV10-2 and TRBJ2-1; 8 nucleotides agree with TRBD2. V lost 4 bases and J lost 5; bases outside the gene matches: 13. This CDR3 is 17 amino acids long. The germline gives CDR1 WSHSY, CDR2 SAAADI.

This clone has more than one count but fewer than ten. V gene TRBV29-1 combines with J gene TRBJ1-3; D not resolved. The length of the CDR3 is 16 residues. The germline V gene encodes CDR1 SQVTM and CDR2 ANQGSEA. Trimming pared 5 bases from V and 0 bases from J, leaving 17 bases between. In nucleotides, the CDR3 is TGCAGCGTTTACGAGGCAAACCATTACTCTGGAAACACCATATATTTT. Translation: CSVYEANHYSGNTIYF.

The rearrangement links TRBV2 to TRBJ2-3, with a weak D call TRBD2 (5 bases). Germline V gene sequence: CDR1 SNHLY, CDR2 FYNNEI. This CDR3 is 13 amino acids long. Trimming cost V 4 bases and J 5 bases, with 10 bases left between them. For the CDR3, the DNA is TGTGCCAGCAGTGGTTCCGGGGTAGATACGCAGTATTTT. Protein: CASSGSGVDTQYF. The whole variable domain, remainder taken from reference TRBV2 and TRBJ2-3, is EPEVTQTPSHQVTQMGQEVILRCVPISNHLYFYWYRQILGQKVEFLVSFYNNEISEKSEIFDDQFSVERPDGSNFTLKIRSTKLEDSAMYFCASSGSGVDTQYFGPGTRLTVL.

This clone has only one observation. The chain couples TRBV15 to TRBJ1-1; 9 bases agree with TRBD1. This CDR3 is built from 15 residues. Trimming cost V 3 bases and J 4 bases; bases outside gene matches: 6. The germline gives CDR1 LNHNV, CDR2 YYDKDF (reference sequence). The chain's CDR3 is CATSSTATGGTEAFF. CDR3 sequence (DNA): TGTGCCACCAGCAGTACGGCGACAGGGGGCACTGAAGCTTTCTTT.

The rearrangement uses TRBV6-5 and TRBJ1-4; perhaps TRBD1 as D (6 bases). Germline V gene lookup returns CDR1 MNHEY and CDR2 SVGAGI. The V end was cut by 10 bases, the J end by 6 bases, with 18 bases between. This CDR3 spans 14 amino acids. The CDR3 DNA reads TGTGCCATCTTACAGGGTCGATTCGATGAAAAACTGTTTTTT. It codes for CAILQGRFDEKLFF.

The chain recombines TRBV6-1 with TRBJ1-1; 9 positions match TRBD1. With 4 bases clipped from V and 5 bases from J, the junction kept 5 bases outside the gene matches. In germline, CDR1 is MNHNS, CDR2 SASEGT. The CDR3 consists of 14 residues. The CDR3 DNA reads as TGTGCCAGCAGTGTCCGGGACAGGGTTACTGAAGCTTTCTTT. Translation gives CASSVRDRVTEAFF.

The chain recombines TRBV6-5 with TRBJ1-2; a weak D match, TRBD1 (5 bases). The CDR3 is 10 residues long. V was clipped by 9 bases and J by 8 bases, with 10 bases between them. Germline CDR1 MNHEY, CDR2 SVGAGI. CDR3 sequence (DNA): TGTGCCAGTGCAGGGAGCGGCTACACCTTC. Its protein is CASAGSGYTF.

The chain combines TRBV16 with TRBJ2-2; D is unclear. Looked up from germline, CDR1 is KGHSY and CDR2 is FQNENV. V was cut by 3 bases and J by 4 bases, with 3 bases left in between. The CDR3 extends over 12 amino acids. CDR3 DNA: TGTGCCAGCAGCCATGGCACCGGGGAGCTGTTTTTT. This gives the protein CASSHGTGELFF.

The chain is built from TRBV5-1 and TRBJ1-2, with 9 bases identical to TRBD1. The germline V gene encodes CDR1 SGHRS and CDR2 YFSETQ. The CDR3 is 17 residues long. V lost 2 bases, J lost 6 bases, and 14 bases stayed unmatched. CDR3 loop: CASSFTGGRPPIDGYTF. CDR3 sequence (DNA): TGCGCCAGCAGCTTTACAGGGGGCAGACCCCCCATAGATGGCTACACCTTC.

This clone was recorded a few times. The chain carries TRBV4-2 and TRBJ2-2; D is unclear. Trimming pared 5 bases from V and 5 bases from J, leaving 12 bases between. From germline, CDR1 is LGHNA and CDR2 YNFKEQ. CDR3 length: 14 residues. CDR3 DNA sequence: TGTGCCAGCAGCTACAAAGAGAAAACCGGGGAGCTGTTTTTT. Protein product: CASSYKEKTGELFF.

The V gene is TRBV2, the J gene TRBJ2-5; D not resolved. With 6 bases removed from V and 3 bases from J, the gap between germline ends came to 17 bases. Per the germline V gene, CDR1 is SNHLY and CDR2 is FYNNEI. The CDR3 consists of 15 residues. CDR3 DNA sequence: TGTGCCAGCAGAGATCCAAGGGCATCGAAAGAGACCCAGTACTTC. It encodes CASRDPRASKETQYF.

The CDR3 loop reads CASSPTGDGEKLFF. DNA for the CDR3: TGCGCCAGCAGCCCGACAGGGGACGGGGAAAAACTGTTTTTT. V usage is TRBV4-1 and J usage is TRBJ1-4; 8 bases map to TRBD1. Germline CDR1 reads MGHRA; CDR2 reads YSYEKL. The CDR3 spans 14 residues. The V segment lost 4 bases and the J segment 8 bases; nucleotides outside the gene matches: 6.

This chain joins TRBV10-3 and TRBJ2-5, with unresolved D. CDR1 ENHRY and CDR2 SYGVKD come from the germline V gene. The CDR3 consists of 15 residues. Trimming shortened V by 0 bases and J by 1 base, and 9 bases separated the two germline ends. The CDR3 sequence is CAISESGISQETQYF. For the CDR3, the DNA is TGTGCCATCAGTGAGTCGGGGATCTCCCAAGAGACCCAGTACTTC.

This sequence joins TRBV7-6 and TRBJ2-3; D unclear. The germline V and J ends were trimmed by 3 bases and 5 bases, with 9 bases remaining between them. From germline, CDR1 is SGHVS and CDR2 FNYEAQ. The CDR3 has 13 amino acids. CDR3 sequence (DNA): TGTGCCAGCAGCTTTAGGTTAGGAGATACGCAGTATTTT. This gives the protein CASSFRLGDTQYF.